The entry below gives a single T cell receptor beta chain sequence along with its context. Authors' methods: Cell counts per sample came from amplifying reference gene primers. Assay used: immunoSEQ multiplex PCR; TCRdb lists only in-frame clones, some missing. Clone size and the V and J calls come from that table; the DNA yielded D and trimming. The sample carries some 270,000 clones, 86% recorded once. The CDR3 contains 18 residues. V shed 0 bases, J shed 5 bases, and the junction held 13 bases outside the gene matches. The V gene's germline CDR1 is LGHNA and CDR2 YNFKEQ. This sample was taken from a study of blood T cell repertoires in COVID-19. Study in general: In each case, the material was cDNA or gDNA derived from T cells, B-cell-depleted T cells, or PBMCs.

The rearrangement uses TRBV4-2 and TRBJ2-3; 8 bases line up with TRBD2. The sample was peripheral blood. The TCR comes from a woman aged 55-69 years who had recovered from COVID-19. This CDR3 reads CASSQELASGGNKDTQYF. CDR3 DNA sequence: TGTGCCAGCAGCCAAGAGTTGGCGAGCGGGGGAAATAAAGATACGCAGTATTTT.